Listed below are T cell receptor beta chains from one sample, sequenced in a study of molecular identifiers for immune sequencing clone quantification. One entry per CDR3 protein results from TCRdb running MiXCR on the PCR reads. The repertoire holds 300,000 to 350,000 distinct CDR3 sequences, with 20% to 25% as singletons. Sequenced material: naive CD8+ T cells from blood, with Jurkat cell RNA spiked in. These TCRs come from a human donor in good health. Some libraries in this study had Jurkat cell RNA spiked in. The CDR3 runs from the conserved cysteine through the conserved F or W. The D gene is left open where the match is weak. Clone size is not always given. Where it is, it says once, few, many or a class for expanded clones.

abundance	j_gene	d_gene	v_gene	CDR3nt	CDR3aa
many	TRBJ1-1	-	TRBV5-1	TGCGCCAGCAGCTGGGCAGGCACGAACACTGAAGCTTTCTTT	CASSWAGTNTEAFF
-	TRBJ2-1	-	TRBV11-3	TGTGCCAGCAGCTCCATCGACAATGGGCAGTTCTTC	CASSSIDNGQFF
many	TRBJ2-2	TRBD1	TRBV19	TGTGCCACCGGCCCGGGACAGGGGGCCACCGGGGAGCTGTTTTTT	CATGPGQGATGELFF
few	TRBJ2-7	TRBD1	TRBV6-5	TGTGCCAGCAGTTCCCCACGACAGGGGAACTACGAGCAGTACTTC	CASSSPRQGNYEQYF
few	TRBJ1-5	TRBD1	TRBV27	TGTGCCAGCAAGGACAGGGGTGAACTTACCGGTCAGCCCCAGCATTTT	CASKDRGELTGQPQHF
many	TRBJ1-2	TRBD1	TRBV20-1	TGCAGTGCTAGACCCCTGTTGGACAGGGGCTCCTATGGCTACACCTTC	CSARPLLDRGSYGYTF
many	TRBJ1-1	-	TRBV15	TGTGCCACCAGCAGTACCACAGGGCGCCTGGGGAACACTGAAGCTTTCTTT	CATSSTTGRLGNTEAFF
few	TRBJ2-7	-	TRBV10-3	TGTGCCATCGCCGAGAGGACTATCTACGAGCAGTACTTC	CAIAERTIYEQYF
-	TRBJ1-4	TRBD1	TRBV18	TGTGCCAGCTCACCCCCCGGGACAGATAATGAAAAACTGTTTTTT	CASSPPGTDNEKLFF
many	TRBJ2-7	TRBD2	TRBV13	TGTGCCAGCAGCGGGACTAGCGGGAGCTACGAGCAGTACTTC	CASSGTSGSYEQYF
-	TRBJ2-1	TRBD2	TRBV14	TGTGCCAGCAGCGAAGGTTTTAGCGGGGGAAATGAGCAGTTCTTC	CASSEGFSGGNEQFF
-	TRBJ2-6	-	TRBV20-1	TGCAGTGCTAGAGTAAGGCAAAGAGATACTGGGGCCAACGTCCTGACTTTC	CSARVRQRDTGANVLTF
-	TRBJ2-7	-	TRBV27	TGTGCCAGCAGTTTATCTGGGTCGGGGAGCGAGCGGTACTTC	CASSLSGSGSERYF
many	TRBJ2-7	-	TRBV19	TGTGCCAGTAGTTTCATAGGGGCGGTGCCCTACGAGCAGTACTTC	CASSFIGAVPYEQYF
many	TRBJ1-5	-	TRBV28	TGTGCCAGCAGTTCCCGTTATGTCCCTAGCAATCAGCCCCAGCATTTT	CASSSRYVPSNQPQHF
many	TRBJ2-1	-	TRBV14	TGTGCCAGCAAGACAGGGAGGAGTGAGCAGTTCTTC	CASKTGRSEQFF
many	TRBJ2-3	-	TRBV25-1	TGTGCCACTTCGGCCGGGACTCCGGCGGAAGATACGCAGTATTTT	CATSAGTPAEDTQYF